Below, 9 T cell receptor beta chains from the same sample are listed, as sequenced in a study of memory CD4+ T cells and cytomegalovirus serostatus (dated by TCRdb to about 2019). Library prep was done by the immunoSEQ multiplex PCR assay. The source is immuneACCESS, and TCRdb retained only in-frame sequences with V and J called. Part of the clones is not carried over; for the studies checked, unresolved V genes explain less than half of this, and the remainder is unexplained. This sample holds over 50,000 clones; more than 75% were observed only once. The ten largest make up about 1% of the sample. A FACSAria II was used to sort memory CD4+ T cells, defined as single viable CD3+CD4+CD8-CD45RO+ cells. The sequenced sample consisted of memory CD4+ T cells from blood. The source of these receptors is an adult in good health and CMV-seronegative.

This clone appeared once. The chain uses TRBV6-5 and TRBJ2-7; 9 bases fit TRBD1. Germline trimming cut 2 bases from V and 2 bases from J; bases unmatched to any gene: 4. Per the germline V gene, CDR1 is MNHEY and CDR2 is SVGAGI. CDR3 length: 15 amino acids. The chain's CDR3 is CASSYQDRGTYEQYF. The CDR3 DNA follows: TGTGCCAGCAGTTACCAGGACAGGGGAACCTACGAGCAGTACTTC.

The V call is TRBV7-9, the J call TRBJ2-3; 7 bases match TRBD2. Germline assignment: CDR1 SEHNR and CDR2 FQNEAQ (reference sequence). The CDR3 totals 19 residues. J gave up 7 bases and V 5 bases, and 24 bases lay outside the gene matches. The CDR3 DNA sequence: TGTGCCAGCAGCCAATCCAAAGCCGGAGCGGGACTTTATACTCATACGCAGTATTTT. Protein sequence: CASSQSKAGAGLYTHTQYF.

The rearrangement joins TRBV5-3 to TRBJ1-1; TRBD1 might be the D (5 bases). TRBV5-3 is recorded as an ORF, its role being uncertain. This CDR3 contains 17 residues. Trimming pared 4 bases from V and 5 bases from J, leaving 24 bases between. The chain's CDR3 is CARSVQGMQGGETEAFF. The CDR3 bases are TGTGCCAGAAGCGTTCAAGGAATGCAGGGAGGGGAGACTGAAGCTTTCTTT.

The chain is built from TRBV18 and TRBJ2-1, with 12 bases that match TRBD2. The length of the CDR3 is 15 residues. Trimming removed 5 bases from V and 4 bases from J; junction bases left unmatched: 3. Per the germline V gene, CDR1 is KGHSH and CDR2 is LQKENI. The CDR3 protein is CASSDGLAGYNEQFF. The CDR3 coding sequence is TGTGCCAGCTCAGATGGACTAGCGGGATACAATGAGCAGTTCTTC.

This chain joins TRBV10-3 and TRBJ1-3; D is undetermined. The V end was cut by 3 bases, the J end by 1 base, with 13 bases between. The germline V gene encodes CDR1 ENHRY and CDR2 SYGVKD. The CDR3 contains 16 residues. CDR3 amino acids: CAISDLISGSGNTIYF. Written as DNA, the CDR3 is TGTGCCATCAGTGACCTGATATCGGGATCTGGAAACACCATATATTTT.

The chain employs TRBV18 and TRBJ2-2, with a weak D call TRBD1 (6 bases). Germline V gene data show CDR1 as KGHSH and CDR2 as LQKENI. The CDR3 has 18 amino acids. Trimming shortened V by 4 bases and J by 0 bases, and 18 bases separated the two germline ends. The CDR3 nucleotides are TGTGCCAGCTCACGAGGGGGTCTAGGGAGAGCGAACACCGGGGAGCTGTTTTTT. It codes for CASSRGGLGRANTGELFF.

The chain is built from TRBV7-2 and TRBJ2-1, with D unclear. Between the trimmed V and J ends, which lost 1 base and 6 bases, there was a span of 10 bases. CDR1 is SGHTA and CDR2 is FQGNSA in the germline V gene. This CDR3 region has 14 residues. DNA of the CDR3: TGTGCCAGCAGCTTAGGTCCTAGTGTCAATGAGCAGTTCTTC. Protein sequence: CASSLGPSVNEQFF.

The chain employs TRBV19 and TRBJ1-5; possibly TRBD1 for D (5 bases). Looked up from germline, CDR1 is LNHDA and CDR2 is SQIVND (reference sequence). The CDR3 has 14 amino acids. Trimming removed 3 bases at V and 1 base at J, with 7 bases between. The CDR3 nucleotides are TGTGCCAGTAGTATGAGGGGCAGCAATCAGCCCCAGCATTTT. Translating gives CASSMRGSNQPQHF.

The rearrangement links TRBV6-1 to TRBJ1-5, with 8 bases that match TRBD1. Per the germline V gene, CDR1 is MNHNS and CDR2 is SASEGT. With V trimmed by 7 bases and J by 2 bases, 7 bases remained unmatched. This CDR3 has 15 residues. CDR3 residues: CASIRTGGGNQPQHF. DNA of the CDR3: TGTGCCAGCATCCGAACAGGGGGGGGCAATCAGCCCCAGCATTTT.